These 13 T cell receptor beta chains share one sample of origin, sequenced in a study of blood T cell repertoires in COVID-19. Sequencing was performed with immunoSEQ multiplex PCR; in TCRdb, only in-frame clones are kept and a portion is missing. The table records about 200,000 clones, 65% to 90% of them present only once. Material for sequencing was peripheral blood. The receptors come from a woman in her seventies with COVID-19, enrolled during active disease.

The rearrangement joins TRBV9 to TRBJ2-3; tentative D call: TRBD1 (6 bases). The germline V gene encodes CDR1 SGDLS and CDR2 YYNGEE. The germline V and J ends were trimmed by 4 bases and 3 bases, with 9 bases remaining between them. The CDR3 has 13 residues. In nucleotides, the CDR3 is TGTGCCAGCAGCACCGGACAGACAGATACGCAGTATTTT. Amino acids: CASSTGQTDTQYF.

This rearrangement joins TRBV3-1 (or the pseudogene TRBV3-2) to TRBJ1-4; D is uncertain. The ends were cut back, 1 base at V and 0 bases at J, with 9 bases in the middle. This CDR3 contains 16 residues. Per germline, CDR1 LGHDT and CDR2 YNNKEL (reference sequence). The CDR3, as DNA: TGTGCCAGCAGCCAAGTCACGGTTGCAACTAATGAAAAACTGTTTTTT. Translation: CASSQVTVATNEKLFF.

This chain connects TRBV11-2 to TRBJ2-1; D is perhaps TRBD2 (5 bases). With 3 bases removed from V and 9 bases from J, the gap between germline ends came to 18 bases. This CDR3 spans 15 amino acids. Per the germline V gene, CDR1 is SGHAT and CDR2 is FQNNGV. The CDR3 sequence: CASSFDIGAEGEQFF. The CDR3 coding sequence is TGTGCCAGCAGCTTCGACATCGGTGCTGAGGGTGAGCAGTTCTTC.

This chain joins TRBV5-1 and TRBJ1-3, with a possible D match to TRBD1 (5 bases). Germline CDR1 reads SGHRS; CDR2 reads YFSETQ. The CDR3 has 16 amino acids. V lost 4 bases, J lost 2 bases, and 16 bases lay in between. CDR3 coding DNA: TGCGCCAGCAGCCTCGATGCGGGGACCACTGGAAACACCATATATTTT. Translating it yields CASSLDAGTTGNTIYF.

This chain joins TRBV6-4 and TRBJ2-7, with D maybe TRBD1 (5 bases). V lost 3 bases and J 2 bases, leaving 14 bases between the germline ends. This CDR3 contains 15 residues. Per the germline V gene, CDR1 is MRHNA and CDR2 is SNTAGT. CDR3 in amino acids: CASSESGADTYEQYF. The CDR3 bases are TGTGCCAGCAGTGAAAGTGGGGCGGATACCTACGAGCAGTACTTC.

V usage is TRBV6-2 or TRBV6-3 and J usage is TRBJ2-3; 10 bases are shared with TRBD2. The CDR3 contains 16 residues. The V and J ends lost 6 bases and 1 base, in that order; junction bases with no gene match: 7. The germline V gene has CDR1 MNHEY and CDR2 SVGEGT. The CDR3 reads CASSRRLAGGTDTQYF. CDR3 nucleotide sequence: TGTGCCAGCAGCCGCCGCCTAGCGGGGGGCACAGATACGCAGTATTTT.

This chain uses TRBV5-4 with TRBJ2-7; 9 nucleotides agree with TRBD1. The germline V gene encodes CDR1 SGHNT and CDR2 YYREEE (reference sequence). The CDR3 length is 13 residues. Trimming took 4 bases from V and 4 from J; bases not matched to a gene: 3. The CDR3 protein is CASSRDREYEQYF. The DNA for the CDR3 is TGTGCCAGCAGCCGGGACAGGGAATACGAGCAGTACTTC. The variable domain in full, with the rest retrieved from reference TRBV5-4 and TRBJ2-7, is ETGVTQSPTHLIKTRGQQVTLRCSSQSGHNTVSWYQQALGQGPQFIFQYYREEENGRGNFPPRFSGLQFPNYSSELNVNALELDDSALYLCASSRDREYEQYFGPGTRLTVT.

This clone appeared a single time. The genes are TRBV6-4 and TRBJ1-1, with D unclear. CDR3 length: 13 residues. V gave up 6 bases and J gave up 3 bases, with 11 bases separating them. CDR1 and CDR2 (germline): MRHNA, SNTAGT. CDR3 sequence: CASSLWRDTEAFF. DNA of the CDR3: TGTGCCAGCAGCTTATGGAGGGACACTGAAGCTTTCTTT.

The rearrangement joins TRBV24-1 to TRBJ2-1; perhaps TRBD2 as D (7 bases). The length of the CDR3 is 16 residues. The germline V gene has CDR1 KGHDR and CDR2 SFDVKD. The V end was cut by 0 bases, the J end by 4 bases, with 12 bases between. CDR3 in amino acids: CATSDLSGGPYNEQFF. CDR3 in DNA: TGTGCCACCAGTGATTTGTCCGGGGGGCCTTACAATGAGCAGTTCTTC.

The chain couples TRBV24-1 to TRBJ1-2; D unresolved. Trimming pared 4 bases from V and 7 bases from J, leaving 6 bases between. The CDR3 has 11 residues. Germline V CDR1 and CDR2: KGHDR, SFDVKD. The CDR3 loop reads CATSERGGYTF. The DNA of the CDR3 is TGTGCCACCAGTGAACGGGGTGGCTACACCTTC.

The V call is TRBV28, the J call TRBJ1-2; D possibly corresponds to TRBD1 (6 bases). The germline V and J ends were trimmed by 8 bases and 1 base, with 8 bases remaining between them. Germline lookup yields CDR1 MDHEN and CDR2 SYDVKM. The CDR3 is 12 amino acids. CDR3 nucleotides: TGTGCCAGCGCGGACAGTAACTATGGCTACACCTTC. Residues: CASADSNYGYTF.

This clone was observed once. The chain combines TRBV9 with TRBJ2-2; 11 bases align to TRBD1. The length of the CDR3 is 17 residues. The junction had 15 bases not matched to a gene; V was cut back by 8 bases and J by 6 bases. The germline CDR1 and CDR2 sequences are SGDLS and YYNGEE. CDR3 loop: CASGTGQGAFDAGELFF. CDR3 in DNA: TGTGCCAGTGGGACCGGACAGGGGGCTTTCGACGCCGGGGAGCTGTTTTTT.

V is TRBV6-2 or TRBV6-3 and J is TRBJ2-3; 8 bases map to TRBD2. This CDR3 spans 16 amino acids. Germline CDR1 is MNHEY and CDR2 is SVGEGT. The junction had 12 bases not matched to a gene; V was cut back by 5 bases and J by 5 bases. In DNA, the CDR3 is TGTGCCAGCAGTGATCCCCGAGCGGGAGATTTAGATACGCAGTATTTT. This encodes CASSDPRAGDLDTQYF.